The 27 T cell receptor beta chains below all came from one sample that was sequenced in a study of blood T cell repertoires in COVID-19. Generated by immunoSEQ multiplex PCR, the TCRdb table keeps only in-frame clones and is missing some. The table lists around 220,000 clones, over 80% of them singletons. The sample was peripheral blood. The origin of the receptors is a human donor in a cohort sampled during active COVID-19.

The chain uses TRBV24-1 and TRBJ2-2; D might be TRBD2 (6 bases). Per germline, CDR1 KGHDR and CDR2 SFDVKD. Trimming shortened V by 7 bases and J by 0 bases, and 11 bases separated the two germline ends. The CDR3 loop spans 15 amino acids. CDR3 DNA: TGTGCCACCAGCGGGACTCTCACGAACACCGGGGAGCTGTTTTTT. Translation: CATSGTLTNTGELFF.

The chain recombines TRBV10-2 with TRBJ2-2, with D tentatively TRBD2 (5 bases). The CDR3 runs 14 residues. The germline gives CDR1 WSHSY, CDR2 SAAADI. V was clipped by 2 bases and J by 7 bases, with 11 bases between them. As DNA, the CDR3 is TGCGCCAGCAGTGAGGCCCTAGCTAGCGGGGAGCTGTTTTTT. This translates into CASSEALASGELFF.

V gene TRBV19 combines with J gene TRBJ1-1; the match to TRBD1 covers 8 bases. The CDR3 runs 13 residues. J gave up 7 bases and V 3 bases, and 4 bases lay outside the gene matches. The germline V gene encodes CDR1 LNHDA and CDR2 SQIVND (reference sequence). CDR3 sequence (DNA): TGTGCCAGTAGTATTTGGACAGGGTTTGAAGCTTTCTTT. Residues: CASSIWTGFEAFF. The full variable domain, completed using reference TRBV19 and TRBJ1-1, is DGGITQSPKYLFRKEGQNVTLSCEQNLNHDAMYWYRQDPGQGLRLIYYSQIVNDFQKGDIAEGYSVSREKKESFPLTVTSAQKNPTAFYLCASSIWTGFEAFFGQGTRLTVV.

The chain is built from TRBV5-5 and TRBJ2-7, with D maybe TRBD1 (5 bases). In germline, CDR1 is SGHKS, CDR2 YYEKEE (reference sequence). V was pared by 0 bases and J by 0 bases, with 13 bases between. The CDR3 contains 16 residues. The CDR3 loop is CASSLGQSPVSYEQYF. The CDR3 DNA follows: TGTGCCAGCAGCTTGGGACAGTCGCCCGTCTCCTACGAGCAGTACTTC.

This clone was seen once. DNA for the CDR3: TGTGCCAGCAGTTTCGACAGGAGCTCCTATAATTCACCCCTCCACTTT. Its translation is CASSFDRSSYNSPLHF. The genes are TRBV28 and TRBJ1-6; D is perhaps TRBD1 (6 bases). V was shortened by 3 bases and J by 0 bases, with 9 bases between the two germline ends. The CDR3 has 16 residues. The germline gives CDR1 MDHEN, CDR2 SYDVKM.

The gene calls are TRBV4-2 and TRBJ2-7, with TRBD2 matching over 7 bases. This CDR3 spans 16 amino acids. The V and J ends lost 4 bases and 1 base, in that order; junction bases with no gene match: 10. Germline CDR1 reads LGHNA; CDR2 reads YNFKEQ. CDR3 in amino acids: CASSRDLAVLSYEQYF. CDR3 nucleotides: TGTGCCAGCAGCCGTGATCTAGCGGTCCTGTCCTACGAGCAGTACTTC.

The chain uses TRBV5-1 and TRBJ1-1; TRBD1 matches 9 bases. V dropped 3 bases and J dropped 5; count of bases not matched to a gene: 11. Looked up from germline, CDR1 is SGHRS and CDR2 is YFSETQ. The CDR3 totals 16 residues. The CDR3 bases are TGCGCCAGCAGCTGGCTATCGGGACAGGGCGGAACTGAAGCTTTCTTT. Protein: CASSWLSGQGGTEAFF.

In its sample, this clone was seen a few times. The rearrangement joins TRBV6-2 or TRBV6-3 to TRBJ2-7, with D perhaps TRBD1 (6 bases). The CDR3 contains 17 residues. Germline CDR1 and CDR2: MNHEY and SVGEGT. Deletions cut 2 bases from V and 0 bases from J, with 17 bases between. Here the CDR3 reads CASSYPSDRRSSYEQYF. Here the CDR3 DNA reads TGTGCCAGCAGTTACCCCTCGGACAGAAGAAGCTCCTACGAGCAGTACTTC.

As to this clone: The same CDR3 arises from other DNA sequences in this sample as well. V gene TRBV9 combines with J gene TRBJ2-1; a possible D gene is TRBD2 (6 bases). The V end was cut by 0 bases, the J end by 7 bases, with 14 bases between. The CDR3 spans 15 residues. Germline V gene sequence: CDR1 SGDLS, CDR2 YYNGEE. The CDR3 reads CASSVGVSGGNEQFF. The CDR3 DNA reads TGTGCCAGCAGCGTAGGAGTATCAGGAGGGAATGAGCAGTTCTTC.

This chain links TRBV24-1 with TRBJ2-3; D is unclear. Per germline, CDR1 KGHDR and CDR2 SFDVKD. The CDR3 extends over 16 amino acids. V dropped 4 bases and J dropped 0 bases, with 13 bases sitting between them. This CDR3 reads CATSDPRQTSTDTQYF. In DNA form, the CDR3 reads TGTGCCACCAGTGACCCCAGGCAAACTAGCACAGATACGCAGTATTTT.

J is TRBJ2-3 and V is TRBV6-2 or TRBV6-3; 7 bases fit TRBD2. Germline V CDR1 and CDR2: MNHEY, SVGEGT. This CDR3 contains 15 residues. J lost 4 bases, V lost 2 bases, and 6 bases had no gene match. This CDR3 reads CASSYGGSVADTQYF. The CDR3 DNA reads as TGTGCCAGCAGTTACGGCGGGAGTGTTGCAGATACGCAGTATTTT.

The CDR3 region is CATSDAGGNQPQHF. The CDR3 DNA sequence: TGTGCCACCAGTGATGCAGGGGGCAATCAGCCCCAGCATTTT. The chain links TRBV24-1 to TRBJ1-5; possible D gene TRBD1, 6 bases. CDR3 length equals 14 residues. V gave up 3 bases and J gave up 2 bases, with 7 bases separating them. Germline V CDR1 and CDR2: KGHDR, SFDVKD.

This clone was seen once. The chain joins TRBV18 to TRBJ1-4, with 7 nucleotides matching TRBD1. CDR3 size: 14 residues. The V and J ends lost 3 bases and 2 bases, in that order; junction bases with no gene match: 0. Germline lookup yields CDR1 KGHSH and CDR2 LQKENI. The CDR3 region has the DNA TGTGCCAGCTCACCGGACAGGACTAATGAAAAACTGTTTTTT. This translates into CASSPDRTNEKLFF.

The chain couples TRBV5-5 to TRBJ1-2; D remains unclear. There are 14 residues in the CDR3. The V end lost 4 bases, the J end lost 3 bases, and 13 bases lay between the germline ends. Germline loops: CDR1 SGHKS, CDR2 YYEKEE (reference sequence). CDR3 DNA: TGTGCCAGCAGCAACCGGGTGCGGGACTATGGCTACACCTTC. This translates into CASSNRVRDYGYTF.

The chain employs TRBV4-3 and TRBJ2-1; 11 bases fit TRBD2. Losses at the gene ends were 2 bases for V and 2 bases for J; bases not matched to a gene: 8. The CDR3 consists of 18 residues. Germline CDR1 LGHNA, CDR2 YSLEER. Here the CDR3 reads CASSQTAIAGGTYNEQFF. CDR3 DNA: TGCGCCAGCAGCCAAACGGCAATAGCGGGAGGGACCTACAATGAGCAGTTCTTC.

This clone showed up just once. The chain recombines TRBV7-8 with TRBJ1-1; perhaps TRBD1 as D (6 bases). Trimming pared 4 bases from V and 8 bases from J, leaving 17 bases between. The germline CDR1 and CDR2 sequences are SGHVS and FQNEAQ. This CDR3 has 14 residues. As DNA, the CDR3 is TGTGCCAGCAGCTCAACAGGGTTTGGACCCGAAGCTTTCTTT. This gives the protein CASSSTGFGPEAFF.

This sequence joins TRBV7-2 and TRBJ2-1; 7 nucleotides agree with TRBD2. The CDR3 covers 15 residues. The trim removed 3 bases at V and 2 bases at J, leaving 4 bases unmatched. CDR1 is SGHTA, CDR2 FQGNSA, per germline. The CDR3 coding sequence is TGTGCCAGCAGCTTGGGAGGGCAAACCTACAATGAGCAGTTCTTC. Translating it yields CASSLGGQTYNEQFF.

About this clone itself: The sample has other DNA sequences that encode this CDR3 too. This chain links TRBV28 with TRBJ1-1, with TRBD1 as a possible D gene (5 bases). CDR3 size: 12 residues. The V and J ends lost 2 bases and 8 bases respectively, with 9 bases between them. The germline V gene has CDR1 MDHEN and CDR2 SYDVKM. The DNA for the CDR3 is TGTGCCAGCAGTTTAGTACGGACAGAAGCTTTCTTT. Its protein is CASSLVRTEAFF.

V gene TRBV21-1 combines with J gene TRBJ1-5; TRBD1, as called in the table, went unchecked against the DNA. TRBV21-1 is described as a pseudogene. This CDR3 has 14 residues. The CDR3: CASSKEGQSQPQHF. CDR3 nucleotides: TGTGCCAGCAGCAAAGAGGGACAGTCTCAGCCCCAGCATTTT.

This chain links TRBV7-2 with TRBJ1-4; no firm D call. V was shortened by 1 base and J by 8 bases, with 17 bases between the two germline ends. The CDR3 spans 16 residues. Looked up from germline, CDR1 is SGHTA and CDR2 is FQGNSA. The CDR3 reads CASSLDGPQGGEKLFF. CDR3 sequence (DNA): TGTGCCAGCAGCTTAGACGGCCCCCAAGGAGGAGAAAAACTGTTTTTT.

Details on this clone: The sample contains more than one DNA sequence encoding this CDR3. DNA of the CDR3: TGCGCCAGCAGCCAAGGGGACAGGGGAAATCAGCCCCAGCATTTT. Its protein product is CASSQGDRGNQPQHF. This chain links TRBV4-3 with TRBJ1-5, with 10 bases fitting TRBD1. Germline CDR1 and CDR2: LGHNA and YSLEER. V lost 1 base, J lost 4 bases, and 1 base stayed unmatched. CDR3 length equals 15 residues.

This chain links TRBV27 with TRBJ2-7; no firm D call. Looked up from germline, CDR1 is MNHEY and CDR2 is SMNVEV (reference sequence). This CDR3 comprises 13 residues. Trimming took off 3 bases at V and 3 bases at J, with 9 bases between the two ends. The CDR3 DNA follows: TGTGCCAGCAGTTTGGCGGAGTTCTACGAGCAGTACTTC. Residues: CASSLAEFYEQYF.

This chain's CDR3 is CASSSRRNTEAFF. CDR3 nucleotides: TGTGCCAGCAGCTCCCGTCGGAACACTGAAGCTTTCTTT. This sequence joins TRBV7-8 and TRBJ1-1, with D uncertain. V was clipped by 4 bases and J by 1 base, with 7 bases between them. Germline values: CDR1 SGHVS, CDR2 FQNEAQ. The CDR3 spans 13 residues.

The chain employs TRBV30 and TRBJ2-7; 8 bases fit TRBD2. This CDR3 has 12 amino acids. V was pared by 0 bases and J by 9 bases, with 4 bases of the junction left unmatched. Germline V lookup: CDR1 GTSNPN, CDR2 SVGIG (reference sequence). The CDR3 DNA sequence: TGTGCCTGGAGTGTAGCTAGCGGGTTGCAGTACTTC. Encoded protein: CAWSVASGLQYF.

The rearrangement joins TRBV11-3 to TRBJ2-3; 10 bases align to TRBD1. The CDR3 totals 16 residues. Unmatched junction bases numbered 6, after V lost 5 bases and J lost 1 base. Germline V gives CDR1 SGHNT, CDR2 YENEEA. The CDR3 sequence: CASSRHGTGGTDTQYF. The CDR3 DNA reads TGTGCCAGCAGCCGTCACGGGACAGGGGGCACAGATACGCAGTATTTT.

V usage is TRBV28 and J usage is TRBJ1-4, with 10 bases matching TRBD1. V was pared by 6 bases and J by 3 bases, with 7 bases of the junction left unmatched. Germline V gene sequence: CDR1 MDHEN, CDR2 SYDVKM. The length of the CDR3 is 16 residues. As DNA, the CDR3 is TGTGCCAGCAGCACGGACAGGGGGATGTCTAATGAAAAACTGTTTTTT. Its translation: CASSTDRGMSNEKLFF.

The chain is built from TRBV19 and TRBJ2-4; perhaps TRBD2 as D (6 bases). In germline, CDR1 is LNHDA, CDR2 SQIVND (reference sequence). Trimming took off 10 bases at V and 2 bases at J, with 18 bases between the two ends. The CDR3 runs to 15 residues. CDR3 loop: CATGSRPGPKNIQYF. The DNA for the CDR3 is TGTGCCACCGGGAGTAGACCCGGACCCAAAAACATTCAGTACTTC.